The 30 T cell receptor beta chains listed next were all sequenced from one sample in a study of T cells in Graves' hyperthyroidism and ophthalmopathy. Template material for amplifying TCR beta CDR3 regions consisted of RNA transcripts. The HTBI primer set drove a first-round RT-PCR of the TCR CDR3. TCRdb passed the multiplex PCR reads through MiXCR, listing each CDR3 protein once. The profile covers about 480,000 distinct CDR3 sequences, with around 14% appearing a single time and around 17% taken by the ten largest. The specimen was blood. All receptors come from a young woman with Graves' hyperthyroidism.

This clonotype was found many times. The V and J genes are TRBV20-1 and TRBJ2-1; D is undetermined. Germline V gene data show CDR1 as DFQATT and CDR2 as SNEGSKA (reference sequence). V gave up 1 base and J gave up 8 bases, with 12 bases separating them. This CDR3 comprises 13 residues. CDR3 coding DNA: TGCAGTGCTAGAGCTCCCCGAGGCGATGAGCAGTTCTTC. Translation gives CSARAPRGDEQFF.

This clonotype was seen a few times. The V gene is TRBV12-3 or TRBV12-4, the J gene TRBJ1-1; the D gene is possibly TRBD1 (5 bases). Trimming cost V 7 bases and J 4 bases, with 19 bases left between them. The length of the CDR3 is 15 residues. DNA for the CDR3: TGTGCCAGCACTAAACCGGGACCGTCTGCCACTGAAGCTTTCTTT. This codes for CASTKPGPSATEAFF.

This clonotype has ten or more counts. The chain joins TRBV2 to TRBJ2-1, with 8 positions matching TRBD1. This CDR3 has 16 amino acids. From germline, CDR1 is SNHLY and CDR2 FYNNEI. With 5 bases clipped from V and 8 bases from J, the junction kept 14 bases outside the gene matches. The CDR3 nucleotides read TGTGCCAGCAGTTCTTTAGGACAGGGTTTTTCGGATGAGCAGTTCTTC. Protein product: CASSSLGQGFSDEQFF.

This clonotype was counted many times. The chain carries TRBV30 and TRBJ2-2; 11 nucleotides agree with TRBD2. Germline-derived CDR1 and CDR2 are GTSNPN and SVGIG (reference sequence). V lost 3 bases, J lost 4 bases, and 4 bases stayed unmatched. The CDR3 covers 15 residues. In DNA form, the CDR3 reads TGTGCCTGGAGACCACTAGCGGGAGCCACCGGGGAGCTGTTTTTT. Translating it yields CAWRPLAGATGELFF.

At least ten counts were recorded for this clonotype. The V call is TRBV2, the J call TRBJ2-7; D unclear. This CDR3 contains 14 residues. The V and J ends lost 7 bases and 2 bases respectively, with 15 bases between them. From germline, CDR1 is SNHLY and CDR2 FYNNEI. The CDR3 sequence: CASTRSEIPYEQYF. The CDR3 DNA sequence: TGTGCCAGCACAAGGAGTGAAATCCCCTACGAGCAGTACTTC. Full variable domain (remainder filled in from reference TRBV2 and TRBJ2-7): EPEVTQTPSHQVTQMGQEVILRCVPISNHLYFYWYRQILGQKVEFLVSFYNNEISEKSEIFDDQFSVERPDGSNFTLKIRSTKLEDSAMYFCASTRSEIPYEQYFGPGTRLTVT.

This clonotype came up many times. The V and J genes are TRBV18 and TRBJ2-1; 7 bases match TRBD2. The germline CDR1 and CDR2 sequences are KGHSH and LQKENI. The ends lost 6 bases at V and 11 bases at J; junction bases unmatched: 16. The CDR3 contains 15 residues. The CDR3 DNA is TGTGCCAGCTCGCCAGAACCGGGACTACCTTCGAAGCAGTTCTTC. This encodes CASSPEPGLPSKQFF.

This clonotype was observed at least ten times. The chain recombines TRBV2 with TRBJ1-5, with 8 bases aligning to TRBD1. Germline V gene data show CDR1 as SNHLY and CDR2 as FYNNEI. With V trimmed by 8 bases and J by 7 bases, 10 bases remained unmatched. CDR3 length equals 14 residues. The CDR3 nucleotides are TGTGCCAGCGTCAGGACAGGGAGTGAGCAGCCCCAGCATTTT. The encoded protein is CASVRTGSEQPQHF.

This clonotype was seen at least ten times. The chain has TRBV18 and TRBJ1-1; the match to TRBD1 covers 9 bases. J lost 0 bases, V lost 2 bases, and 7 bases had no gene match. The CDR3 has 17 amino acids. Germline V gives CDR1 KGHSH, CDR2 LQKENI. CDR3 sequence reads: CASSPRTGDPMNTEAFF. The CDR3 DNA reads as TGTGCCAGCTCACCAAGGACAGGGGATCCCATGAACACTGAAGCTTTCTTT. The full variable domain, in which reference TRBV18 and TRBJ1-1 provide the parts outside the CDR3, is NAGVMQNPRHLVRRRGQEARLRCSPMKGHSHVYWYRQLPEEGLKFMVYLQKENIIDESGMPKERFSAEFPKEGPSILRIQQVVRGDSAAYFCASSPRTGDPMNTEAFFGQGTRLTVV.

This clonotype has at least ten counts. The chain carries TRBV10-3 and TRBJ2-3; TRBD2 might be the D (6 bases). The CDR3 spans 17 residues. V gave up 6 bases and J gave up 1 base, with 20 bases separating them. Looked up from germline, CDR1 is ENHRY and CDR2 is SYGVKD. CDR3 in amino acids: CAISAIGSKEGTDTQYF. CDR3 nucleotides: TGTGCCATCAGCGCCATCGGGAGTAAGGAGGGCACAGATACGCAGTATTTT.

This clonotype was counted at least ten times. V gene TRBV9 combines with J gene TRBJ1-1; D remains unclear. The CDR3 loop spans 13 amino acids. Germline V gene data show CDR1 as SGDLS and CDR2 as YYNGEE. V dropped 3 bases and J dropped 4 bases, with 10 bases sitting between them. The CDR3 nucleotides read TGTGCCAGCAGCGATGACCTGGCCACTGAAGCTTTCTTT. This translates into CASSDDLATEAFF.

This chain uses TRBV6-5 with TRBJ2-7; 15 bases are shared with TRBD2. V lost 8 bases, J lost 3 bases, and 11 bases stayed unmatched. The CDR3 has 17 amino acids. CDR1 and CDR2 from the germline V gene are MNHEY and SVGAGI. The CDR3 nucleotides read TGTGCCAGCGGATACAATCCGGGACTAGCGGGAGGCTACGAGCAGTACGTC. This encodes CASGYNPGLAGGYEQYV.

V gene TRBV20-1 combines with J gene TRBJ2-4; tentative D call: TRBD2 (6 bases). V lost 6 bases, J lost 7 bases, and 16 bases lay in between. The CDR3 consists of 13 residues. Looked up from germline, CDR1 is DFQATT and CDR2 is SNEGSKA (reference sequence). DNA for the CDR3: TGCAGTGCCCCACGGGACGGAGGGAACATTCAGTACTTC. Its protein is CSAPRDGGNIQYF.

V usage is TRBV7-8 and J usage is TRBJ1-1; 8 bases line up with TRBD1. The CDR3 has 14 amino acids. Germline loops: CDR1 SGHVS, CDR2 FQNEAQ. V shed 5 bases and J 4 bases; nucleotides not matched to a gene: 6. The CDR3 DNA reads as TGTGCCAGCAGCGCCACAGGGGGGGCCACTGAAGCTTTCTTT. It encodes CASSATGGATEAFF.

This clonotype was observed many times. The gene calls are TRBV30 and TRBJ2-3, with TRBD2 identical over 9 bases. This CDR3 region has 15 residues. Germline V gene lookup returns CDR1 GTSNPN and CDR2 SVGIG (reference sequence). V lost 6 bases, J lost 1 base, and 8 bases stayed unmatched. The CDR3 nucleotides are TGTGCCTGCAAGGGATCTAGCGGGGGCACAGATACGCAGTATTTT. Its translation: CACKGSSGGTDTQYF.

This clonotype appeared a few times. CDR3 bases: TGTGCCACCAGTCTCGGGAGCACAGATACGCAGTATTTT. It codes for CATSLGSTDTQYF. The genes are TRBV24-1 and TRBJ2-3; D call uncertain. The germline CDR1 and CDR2 sequences are KGHDR and SFDVKD. V was cut by 6 bases and J by 0 bases, with 6 bases left in between. The CDR3 has 13 amino acids.

This clonotype appeared many times. The V call is TRBV30, the J call TRBJ1-1, with D possibly being TRBD1 (5 bases). This CDR3 region has 15 residues. V lost 3 bases and J 0 bases, leaving 14 bases between the germline ends. Germline V lookup: CDR1 GTSNPN, CDR2 SVGIG (reference sequence). This CDR3 reads CAWSPGAGVNTEAFF. The CDR3 DNA reads as TGTGCCTGGAGCCCCGGGGCGGGGGTGAACACTGAAGCTTTCTTT.

This clonotype turned up a few times. The V gene is TRBV5-8, the J gene TRBJ2-1; 10 bases agree with TRBD2. The CDR3 sequence is 15 residues long. The V and J ends lost 5 bases and 3 bases, in that order; junction bases with no gene match: 5. Germline-derived CDR1 and CDR2 are SGHTS and YDEGEE. CDR3 DNA: TGTGCCAGCAGACACCGGACTAGCGGCTACAATGAGCAGTTCTTC. It translates to CASRHRTSGYNEQFF.

This clonotype was detected only a few times. In nucleotides, the CDR3 is TGTGCTAGTGGTTTTCCCCCGGCTGAGAGGACCTCCTACGAGCAGTACTTC. Its protein is CASGFPPAERTSYEQYF. This chain connects TRBV12-5 to TRBJ2-7, with D unresolved. Germline V gives CDR1 LGHNT, CDR2 FRNRAP. The CDR3 covers 17 residues. V shed 3 bases and J shed 0 bases, with 18 bases lying between them.

This clonotype came up many times. J is TRBJ2-2 and V is TRBV12-3 or TRBV12-4, with a tentative D call TRBD1 (6 bases). V lost 3 bases, J lost 7 bases, and 18 bases lay in between. The CDR3 loop spans 16 amino acids. The CDR3 region has the DNA TGTGCCAGCAGTTTTTACCATACCAGGGGAAACGGGGAGCTGTTTTTT. Its translation is CASSFYHTRGNGELFF.

This clonotype was recorded many times. This rearrangement joins TRBV29-1 to TRBJ2-3; D is ambiguous. Per the germline V gene, CDR1 is SQVTM and CDR2 is ANQGSEA. CDR3 length equals 11 residues. Trimming took 4 bases from V and 4 from J, leaving 6 bases between them. The DNA for the CDR3 is TGCAGCGTTGGTGAGGCAGATACGCAGTATTTT. Translating gives CSVGEADTQYF.

The chain links TRBV20-1 to TRBJ2-1; 11 nucleotides match TRBD2. The CDR3 has 14 amino acids. J lost 4 bases, V lost 5 bases, and 4 bases had no gene match. The germline V gene has CDR1 DFQATT and CDR2 SNEGSKA (reference sequence). For the CDR3, the DNA is TGCAGTGCTGGGGGACTAGCGGATTACAATGAGCAGTTCTTC. This encodes CSAGGLADYNEQFF.

This clonotype was detected only a few times. The rearrangement uses TRBV7-9 and TRBJ1-4; weak D call: TRBD1 (5 bases). The germline CDR1 and CDR2 sequences are SEHNR and FQNEAQ (reference sequence). This CDR3 has 16 residues. V lost 7 bases to trimming and J lost 12 bases, with 27 bases between them. Written as DNA, the CDR3 is TGTGCCAGCACCCAAGGGGTGTCAGGGCGCGCCGGTGAACTGTTTTTT. This codes for CASTQGVSGRAGELFF.

A single count supports this clonotype. The rearrangement links TRBV12-3 or TRBV12-4 to TRBJ2-1; 9 bases are a match to TRBD2. The CDR3 is 19 amino acids. J was trimmed by 0 bases and V by 7 bases; bases with no gene match: 16. The CDR3 here is CASIPGTSKNISSYNEQFF. DNA for the CDR3: TGTGCCAGCATCCCTGGGACTAGCAAAAATATTAGCTCCTACAATGAGCAGTTCTTC.

The rearrangement links TRBV6-2 or TRBV6-3 to TRBJ2-4; D is possibly TRBD1 (5 bases). V was pared by 4 bases and J by 6 bases, with 10 bases between. Germline V gene lookup returns CDR1 MNHEY and CDR2 SVGEGT. CDR3 length: 13 amino acids. The CDR3 DNA is TGTGCCAGCAGTTCAGGGCCGGGAAACATTCAGTACTTC. It specifies CASSSGPGNIQYF.

The chain employs TRBV7-6 and TRBJ2-1; no clear D. The V end was cut by 3 bases, the J end by 7 bases, with 10 bases between. Germline V gene sequence: CDR1 SGHVS, CDR2 FNYEAQ. This CDR3 has 13 residues. The CDR3 bases are TGTGCCAGCAGCTTGACTGGGTCTAATGAGCAGTTCTTC. Protein product: CASSLTGSNEQFF.

This rearrangement joins TRBV6-4 to TRBJ2-7; D unresolved. Trimming stripped 6 bases from V and 3 bases from J, with 12 bases between. The CDR3 consists of 13 residues. CDR1 and CDR2 from the germline V gene are MRHNA and SNTAGT. CDR3 residues: CASSSDLLYEQYV. The CDR3 region has the DNA TGTGCCAGCAGCTCCGACCTGCTCTACGAGCAGTACGTC.

Comment on this clonotype: A much larger clone lies one base from this, so it may be a read error. The chain employs TRBV2 and TRBJ1-2; 10 positions match TRBD1. Germline CDR1 SNHLY, CDR2 FYNNEI. Trimming cost V 7 bases and J 7 bases; bases outside gene matches: 6. The CDR3 extends over 13 amino acids. The CDR3 nucleotides are TGTGCCAGCACCTTTAGACAGGGGGCTGGCTACACCTTC. Its protein product is CASTFRQGAGYTF.

The table lists this clonotype with a few counts. This chain uses TRBV11-2 with TRBJ1-1, with unresolved D. Trimming stripped 4 bases from V and 6 bases from J, with 12 bases between. Germline V CDR1 and CDR2: SGHAT, FQNNGV. The CDR3 runs to 13 residues. The DNA for the CDR3 is TGTGCCAGCAGCTCCCAGGTAGGCGCTGAAGCTTTCTTT. The encoded protein is CASSSQVGAEAFF.

The table lists this clonotype with a few counts. The rearrangement joins TRBV3-1 to TRBJ2-7; no reliable D call. Per the germline V gene, CDR1 is LGHDT and CDR2 is YNNKEL (reference sequence). V was clipped by 0 bases and J by 6 bases, with 3 bases between them. CDR3 size: 11 residues. CDR3 nucleotide sequence: TGTGCCAGCAGCCAAGATTCCGAGCAGTACTTC. Its protein product is CASSQDSEQYF.

The chain uses TRBV6-2 or TRBV6-3 and TRBJ2-1; 11 bases align to TRBD2. Germline assignment: CDR1 MNHEY and CDR2 SVGEGT. The V gene end was trimmed by 6 bases and the J gene end by 8 bases; junction bases not matched to a gene: 6. CDR3 length equals 14 residues. The CDR3 spells CASRLAGVTDEQFF. The CDR3 DNA sequence: TGTGCCAGCAGACTAGCGGGAGTAACAGATGAGCAGTTCTTC.